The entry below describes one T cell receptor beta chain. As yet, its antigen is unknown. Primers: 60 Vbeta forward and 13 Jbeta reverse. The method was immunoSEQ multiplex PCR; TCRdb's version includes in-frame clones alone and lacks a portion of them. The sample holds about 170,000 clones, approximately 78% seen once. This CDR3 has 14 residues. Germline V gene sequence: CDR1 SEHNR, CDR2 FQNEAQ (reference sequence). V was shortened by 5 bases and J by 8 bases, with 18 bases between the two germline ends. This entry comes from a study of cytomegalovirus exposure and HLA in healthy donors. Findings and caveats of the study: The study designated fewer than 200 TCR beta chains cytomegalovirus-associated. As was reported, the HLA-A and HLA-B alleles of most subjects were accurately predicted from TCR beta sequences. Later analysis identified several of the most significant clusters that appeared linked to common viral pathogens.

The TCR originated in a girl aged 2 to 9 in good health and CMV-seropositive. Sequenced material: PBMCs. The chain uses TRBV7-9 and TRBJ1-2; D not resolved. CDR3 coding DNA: TGTGCCAGCAGCCCCCGGGTCCCCACGGGAGGCTACACCTTC. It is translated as CASSPRVPTGGYTF.